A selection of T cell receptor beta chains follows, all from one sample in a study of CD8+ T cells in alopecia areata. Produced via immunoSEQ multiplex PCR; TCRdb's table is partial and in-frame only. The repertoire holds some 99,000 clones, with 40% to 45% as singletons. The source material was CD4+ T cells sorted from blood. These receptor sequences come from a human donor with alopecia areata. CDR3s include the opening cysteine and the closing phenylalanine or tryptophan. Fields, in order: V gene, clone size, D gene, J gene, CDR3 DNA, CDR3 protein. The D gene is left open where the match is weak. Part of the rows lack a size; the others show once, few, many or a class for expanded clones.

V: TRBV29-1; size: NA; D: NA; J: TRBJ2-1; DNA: TGCAGCGTTGAAGGCACTGGGGCGTACAATGAGCAGTTCTTC; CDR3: CSVEGTGAYNEQFF
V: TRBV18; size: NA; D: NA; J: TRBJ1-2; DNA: TGTGCCAGCTCACCACCGGGCCCTAACTATGGCTACACCTTC; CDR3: CASSPPGPNYGYTF
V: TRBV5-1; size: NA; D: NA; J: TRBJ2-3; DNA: TGCGCCAGCAGCTTACTCCCCACAGATACGCAGTATTTT; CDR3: CASSLLPTDTQYF
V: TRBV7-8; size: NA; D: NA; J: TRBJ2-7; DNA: TGTGCCAGCAGCCCCATAGTAGCCGGACACTCCTACGAGCAGTACTTC; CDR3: CASSPIVAGHSYEQYF
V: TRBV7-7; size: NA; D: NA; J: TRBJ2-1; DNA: TGTGCTAGCAGCGACCCCTACAGTGGTGAGCAGTTCTTC; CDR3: CASSDPYSGEQFF
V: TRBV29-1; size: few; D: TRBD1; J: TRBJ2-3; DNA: TGCAGCGTCACCGGGACAGATGAAACTAGCACAGATACGCAGTATTTT; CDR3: CSVTGTDETSTDTQYF
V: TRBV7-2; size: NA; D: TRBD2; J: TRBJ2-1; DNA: TGTGCCAGCAGCTCGGCCGGACTAGCGGGAGCGGACAATGAGCAGTTCTTC; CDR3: CASSSAGLAGADNEQFF
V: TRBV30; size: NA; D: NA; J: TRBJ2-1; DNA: TGTGCCTGGAGTGTACGGGCAGGGAGGTACAATGAGCAGTTCTTC; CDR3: CAWSVRAGRYNEQFF
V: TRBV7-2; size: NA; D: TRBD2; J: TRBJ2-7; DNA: TGTGCCAGCAGCTTAGCAAATGGACTAGCGGGGGGGTCCTACGAGCAGTACTTC; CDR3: CASSLANGLAGGSYEQYF
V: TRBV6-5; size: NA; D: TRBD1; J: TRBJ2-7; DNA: TGTGCCAGCAGTCGGACAGGGTTTGAGCAGTACTTC; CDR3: CASSRTGFEQYF
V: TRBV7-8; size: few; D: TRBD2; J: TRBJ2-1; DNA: TGTGCCAGCAGTTTTCTCGCGGGCGGGGGGCGAAACAATGAGCAGTTCTTC; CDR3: CASSFLAGGGRNNEQFF
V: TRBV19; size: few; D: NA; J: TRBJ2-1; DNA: TGTGCCAGTAGTATGTGGATAGCCGGTGAGCAGTTCTTC; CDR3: CASSMWIAGEQFF
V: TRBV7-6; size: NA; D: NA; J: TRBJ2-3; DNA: TGTGCCAGCAGCTTACTTAGCGGCTATACGCAGTATTTT; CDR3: CASSLLSGYTQYF
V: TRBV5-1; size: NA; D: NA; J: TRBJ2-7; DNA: TGCGCCAGCAGCTTGGCCCGGGGGCTGGACGAGCAGTACTTC; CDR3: CASSLARGLDEQYF
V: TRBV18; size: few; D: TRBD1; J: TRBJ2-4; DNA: TGTGCCAGCTCACCACCGGGACAGGGGTTAGTGAACATTCAGTACTTC; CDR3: CASSPPGQGLVNIQYF
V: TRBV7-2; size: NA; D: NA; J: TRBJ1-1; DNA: TGTGCCAGCAGCTTAGATGGGGTGATCACTGAAGCTTTCTTT; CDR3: CASSLDGVITEAFF
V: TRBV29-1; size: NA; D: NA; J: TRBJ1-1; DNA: TGCAGCGTTGAAGGGGGGGTCCGAACTGAAGCTTTCTTT; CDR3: CSVEGGVRTEAFF